The 32 T cell receptor beta chains below come from one sample, sequenced in a study of shared clonotypes between healthy human individuals. Clones were sequenced by immunoSEQ multiplex PCR, and TCRdb holds only the in-frame ones, with some missing. The table has 190,000 or so clones, over 50% seen once. The specimen was memory CD4+ T cells sorted from blood. Documented subset: CD45RA-negative fraction. The receptors stem from a man aged 30 to 39 in good health.

This sequence joins TRBV9 and TRBJ2-6; D is undetermined. Germline loops: CDR1 SGDLS, CDR2 YYNGEE. The CDR3 has 17 amino acids. Trimming removed 3 bases from V and 2 bases from J, with 15 bases in between. The CDR3 region is CASSAADLRTGANVLTF. In DNA, the CDR3 is TGTGCCAGCAGCGCCGCGGATTTGAGGACTGGGGCCAACGTCCTGACTTTC.

This chain links TRBV5-4 with TRBJ2-5; D gene unclear. Looked up from germline, CDR1 is SGHNT and CDR2 is YYREEE (reference sequence). V lost 5 bases and J 0 bases, leaving 11 bases between the germline ends. The CDR3 has 14 residues. This CDR3 reads CASSPVGNQETQYF. Here the CDR3 DNA reads TGTGCCAGCAGTCCCGTGGGGAACCAAGAGACCCAGTACTTC.

Remarks on this clone: Other DNA sequences in this sample translate to the same CDR3. The rearrangement links TRBV7-2 to TRBJ2-7, with D maybe TRBD1 (6 bases). In germline, CDR1 is SGHTA, CDR2 FQGNSA. Trimming left V 2 bases short and J 3 bases short, with 11 bases between. The CDR3 length is 14 residues. The CDR3 is CASSLRDTFYEQYF. The CDR3 DNA reads TGTGCCAGCAGCTTAAGGGACACTTTCTACGAGCAGTACTTC. Complete variable domain (other parts from reference TRBV7-2 and TRBJ2-7): GAGVSQSPSNKVTEKGKDVELRCDPISGHTALYWYRQSLGQGLEFLIYFQGNSAPDKSGLPSDRFSAERTGGSVSTLTIQRTQQEDSAVYLCASSLRDTFYEQYFGPGTRLTVT.

This clone showed up just once. This chain connects TRBV18 to TRBJ2-7; tentatively, D is TRBD1 (5 bases). The CDR3 extends over 13 amino acids. The germline V gene has CDR1 KGHSH and CDR2 LQKENI. Trimming left V 5 bases short and J 5 bases short, with 13 bases between. As DNA, the CDR3 is TGTGCCAGCTCAACGGATTTAGGGGACGAGCAGTACTTC. As protein: CASSTDLGDEQYF.

The chain's CDR3 is CASSLSDPRDGYTF. CDR3 nucleotide sequence: TGTGCCAGCAGCCTCTCGGACCCACGGGATGGCTACACCTTC. J is TRBJ1-2 and V is TRBV9; D is uncertain. Germline CDR1 is SGDLS and CDR2 is YYNGEE. This CDR3 is built from 14 residues. V lost 4 bases, J lost 6 bases, and 16 bases lay in between.

The chain recombines TRBV2 with TRBJ1-4; 8 positions match TRBD1. This CDR3 is 15 amino acids long. CDR1 and CDR2 from the germline V gene are SNHLY and FYNNEI. The J segment lost 8 bases and the V segment lost 8 bases, leaving 13 bases of the junction unmatched. Written as DNA, the CDR3 is TGTGCCAGCGCAGCCGGGACAGGAAATGGCGAAAAACTGTTTTTT. Translating it yields CASAAGTGNGEKLFF.

V gene TRBV7-2 combines with J gene TRBJ2-7, with a tentative D call TRBD1 (6 bases). Per germline, CDR1 SGHTA and CDR2 FQGNSA. Trimming took off 5 bases at V and 2 bases at J, with 13 bases between the two ends. The CDR3 consists of 14 residues. The CDR3 here is CASSPHGQPYEQYF. The CDR3 DNA reads TGTGCCAGCAGCCCACACGGACAGCCCTACGAGCAGTACTTC.

There are many counts of this clone. V and J are TRBV6-5 and TRBJ2-2; TRBD2 matches 11 bases. The CDR3 consists of 16 residues. The V segment lost 4 bases and the J segment 4 bases; nucleotides outside the gene matches: 5. Germline V CDR1 and CDR2: MNHEY, SVGAGI. The CDR3 loop reads CASSFAGTSGTGELFF. The CDR3 bases are TGTGCCAGCAGTTTTGCCGGGACTAGCGGCACCGGGGAGCTGTTTTTT.

The J gene is TRBJ2-5, the V gene TRBV12-1. TRBV12-1 is an annotated pseudogene. This CDR3 contains 18 residues. CDR3: CASSLPHKDPSCTETQYF. The CDR3 DNA is TGTGCCAGCAGCTTGCCCCATAAGGATCCATCCTGCACAGAGACCCAGTACTTC.

V usage is TRBV7-2 and J usage is TRBJ2-7; 15 positions match TRBD2. CDR3 size: 17 residues. Germline CDR1 reads SGHTA; CDR2 reads FQGNSA. V shed 5 bases and J 2 bases; nucleotides not matched to a gene: 7. Written as DNA, the CDR3 is TGTGCCAGCAGCCCCGGACTAGCGGGAGGGATCACCTACGAGCAGTACTTC. Residues: CASSPGLAGGITYEQYF.

The sample holds one count of this clone. V gene TRBV6-6 combines with J gene TRBJ2-7; TRBD1 matches 9 bases. Germline CDR1 reads MNHNY; CDR2 reads SVGAGI (reference sequence). CDR3 length: 15 amino acids. V was clipped by 6 bases and J by 5 bases; unmatched bases: 11. DNA of the CDR3: TGTGCCAGCAGCACCCGGGACAGGGCATCCCACGAGCAGTACTTC. Encoded protein: CASSTRDRASHEQYF.

V gene TRBV9 combines with J gene TRBJ2-7; D unresolved. The CDR3 loop spans 13 amino acids. The germline V gene encodes CDR1 SGDLS and CDR2 YYNGEE. Trimming shortened V by 2 bases and J by 3 bases, and 9 bases separated the two germline ends. As DNA, the CDR3 is TGTGCCAGCAGCGTTTCGGCCGACTACGAGCAGTACTTC. Translation gives CASSVSADYEQYF.

The rearrangement links TRBV27 to TRBJ2-7, with 7 bases lining up with TRBD1. The germline V gene has CDR1 MNHEY and CDR2 SMNVEV (reference sequence). Trimming took 6 bases from V and 0 from J; bases not matched to a gene: 8. The length of the CDR3 is 15 residues. The CDR3 spells CASRSHRDSSYEQYF. For the CDR3, the DNA is TGTGCCAGCAGGTCTCACCGGGACAGCTCCTACGAGCAGTACTTC.

This chain connects TRBV10-2 to TRBJ2-2; 8 bases are a match to TRBD2. The length of the CDR3 is 13 residues. Unmatched junction bases numbered 2, after V lost 7 bases and J lost 4 bases. Germline V gene data show CDR1 as WSHSY and CDR2 as SAAADI. CDR3 sequence: CASIAGSTGELFF. The DNA of the CDR3 is TGCGCCAGCATAGCGGGGTCCACCGGGGAGCTGTTTTTT.

The chain links TRBV7-6 to TRBJ2-5; D gene unclear. From germline, CDR1 is SGHVS and CDR2 FNYEAQ. CDR3 length: 14 residues. The V gene lost 1 base and the J gene lost 5 bases, with 11 bases spanning the gap. CDR3 nucleotide sequence: TGTGCCAGCAGCTTAGAGTGGGATGCGGAGACCCAGTACTTC. Its translation: CASSLEWDAETQYF.

The rearrangement uses TRBV27 and TRBJ2-1, with 9 nucleotides matching TRBD2. In germline, CDR1 is MNHEY, CDR2 SMNVEV (reference sequence). The CDR3 runs to 17 residues. With 6 bases clipped from V and 1 base from J, the junction kept 10 bases outside the gene matches. CDR3 region: CASSLSLAGGSYNEQFF. The DNA of the CDR3 is TGTGCCAGCAGCCTATCTCTGGCGGGAGGGTCCTACAATGAGCAGTTCTTC.

This chain connects TRBV18 to TRBJ2-5; D uncertain. In germline, CDR1 is KGHSH, CDR2 LQKENI. V was cut by 2 bases and J by 4 bases, with 11 bases left in between. The CDR3 spans 14 residues. CDR3 protein: CASSPMPAAETQYF. CDR3 DNA: TGTGCCAGCTCACCAATGCCAGCTGCAGAGACCCAGTACTTC.

This clone was picked up a small number of times. The chain recombines TRBV7-2 with TRBJ2-7, with TRBD2 as a possible D gene (5 bases). V was cut by 1 base and J by 3 bases, with 13 bases left in between. Germline V gene sequence: CDR1 SGHTA, CDR2 FQGNSA. This CDR3 comprises 15 residues. As DNA, the CDR3 is TGTGCCAGCAGCTTAGTGAGCGGAGGCTACTACGAGCAGTACTTC. Translating it yields CASSLVSGGYYEQYF.

The genes are TRBV7-3 and TRBJ2-1; TRBD2 is a possible D gene (5 bases). V gave up 2 bases and J gave up 9 bases, with 8 bases separating them. The CDR3 runs to 12 residues. Germline CDR1 is SGHTA and CDR2 is FQGTGA. This chain's CDR3 is CASSLSRGEQFF. The CDR3 DNA reads TGTGCCAGCAGCTTATCCCGGGGTGAGCAGTTCTTC.

This clone was counted between two and nine times. The chain has TRBV5-4 and TRBJ2-3, with 9 bases matching TRBD2. The CDR3 contains 16 residues. Losses at the gene ends were 0 bases for V and 5 bases for J; bases not matched to a gene: 7. CDR1 and CDR2 (germline): SGHNT, YYREEE (reference sequence). CDR3 region: CASSLDSGSAKDTQYF. The CDR3 nucleotides are TGTGCCAGCAGCTTGGATAGCGGGAGTGCGAAAGATACGCAGTATTTT. Based on the CDR3 plus reference TRBV5-4 and TRBJ2-3, the full variable domain is ETGVTQSPTHLIKTRGQQVTLRCSSQSGHNTVSWYQQALGQGPQFIFQYYREEENGRGNFPPRFSGLQFPNYSSELNVNALELDDSALYLCASSLDSGSAKDTQYFGPGTRLTVL.

The chain is built from TRBV11-2 and TRBJ2-2, with 10 bases fitting TRBD2. With V trimmed by 2 bases and J by 0 bases, 3 bases remained unmatched. CDR1 and CDR2 from the germline V gene are SGHAT and FQNNGV. This CDR3 is 17 amino acids long. This CDR3 reads CASSLRTSGANTGELFF. DNA for the CDR3: TGTGCCAGCAGCTTAAGGACTAGCGGAGCGAACACCGGGGAGCTGTTTTTT.

In the case of this clone: One end of the junction does not line up with germline, which may come from a read error. V is TRBV5-1 and J is TRBJ2-5; 9 bases match TRBD2. CDR1 and CDR2 (germline): SGHRS, YFSETQ. CDR3 size: 16 residues. In DNA form, the CDR3 reads TGCGCCAGCAGCTTGGCAGTGCGGGAGGGCCAAAAGACCCAGTACTTC. Its protein product is CASSLAVREGQKTQYF.

The genes are TRBV18 and TRBJ1-5, with no clear D. CDR3 length: 13 residues. CDR1 and CDR2 from the germline V gene are KGHSH and LQKENI. V shed 4 bases and J shed 3 bases, with 7 bases lying between them. In DNA form, the CDR3 reads TGTGCCAGCTCACATAAACCCAATCAGCCCCAGCATTTT. It specifies CASSHKPNQPQHF.

This clone was counted only a few times. The J gene is TRBJ2-2, the V gene TRBV5-1, with D perhaps TRBD2 (7 bases). V was pared by 2 bases and J by 6 bases, with 11 bases between. Germline assignment: CDR1 SGHRS and CDR2 YFSETQ. The CDR3 totals 14 residues. The CDR3 reads CASSFGGPPGELFF. Here the CDR3 DNA reads TGCGCCAGCAGCTTCGGGGGGCCCCCCGGGGAGCTGTTTTTT. Using reference TRBV5-1 and TRBJ2-2 for the parts outside the CDR3, the full variable domain is KAGVTQTPRYLIKTRGQQVTLSCSPISGHRSVSWYQQTPGQGLQFLFEYFSETQRNKGNFPGRFSGRQFSNSRSEMNVSTLELGDSALYLCASSFGGPPGELFFGEGSRLTVL.

The genes are TRBV6-6 and TRBJ2-1; D may match TRBD1 or TRBD2 (5 bases each). Trimming cost V 2 bases and J 2 bases, with 7 bases left between them. Germline CDR1 reads MNHNY; CDR2 reads SVGAGI (reference sequence). The CDR3 contains 14 residues. Written as DNA, the CDR3 is TGTGCCAGCAGTTACGGGGGTCCCTACAATGAGCAGTTCTTC. Protein sequence: CASSYGGPYNEQFF.

There are a few counts of this clone. The chain has TRBV11-2 and TRBJ2-2; D unresolved. Trimming pared 0 bases from V and 4 bases from J, leaving 12 bases between. CDR3 length equals 16 residues. CDR1 is SGHAT and CDR2 is FQNNGV in the germline V gene. Written as DNA, the CDR3 is TGTGCCAGCAGCTTAGACAGAGTTAGTTTCACCGGGGAGCTGTTTTTT. This sequence encodes CASSLDRVSFTGELFF. The variable domain in full, with the rest retrieved from reference TRBV11-2 and TRBJ2-2, is EAGVAQSPRYKIIEKRQSVAFWCNPISGHATLYWYQQILGQGPKLLIQFQNNGVVDDSQLPKDRFSAERLKGVDSTLKIQPAKLEDSAVYLCASSLDRVSFTGELFFGEGSRLTVL.

The chain carries TRBV9 and TRBJ2-3, with D perhaps TRBD2 (5 bases). The V end was cut by 0 bases, the J end by 6 bases, with 17 bases between. CDR3 size: 16 residues. The V gene's germline CDR1 is SGDLS and CDR2 YYNGEE. For the CDR3, the DNA is TGTGCCAGCAGCGTAGAGAGGGAATTAAGGTGGGATACGCAGTATTTT. It encodes CASSVERELRWDTQYF.

The chain carries TRBV28 and TRBJ2-5, with D possibly being TRBD2 (5 bases). CDR1 is MDHEN, CDR2 SYDVKM, per germline. The CDR3 covers 14 residues. The germline V and J ends were trimmed by 6 bases and 7 bases, with 18 bases remaining between them. The CDR3 sequence is CASRLTKAVPTQYF. Written as DNA, the CDR3 is TGTGCCAGCAGACTGACGAAAGCGGTGCCGACCCAGTACTTC. Based on the CDR3 plus reference TRBV28 and TRBJ2-5, the full variable domain is DVKVTQSSRYLVKRTGEKVFLECVQDMDHENMFWYRQDPGLGLRLIYFSYDVKMKEKGDIPEGYSVSREKKERFSLILESASTNQTSMYLCASRLTKAVPTQYFGPGTRLLVL.

This clone was detected many times. V usage is TRBV7-9 and J usage is TRBJ1-2; D possibly corresponds to TRBD1 (6 bases). Deletions cut 5 bases from V and 3 bases from J, with 10 bases between. Looked up from germline, CDR1 is SEHNR and CDR2 is FQNEAQ (reference sequence). This CDR3 has 13 residues. The DNA for the CDR3 is TGTGCCAGCAGCCCGGACAGCTACTATGGCTACACCTTC. Amino acids: CASSPDSYYGYTF. Filled out from reference TRBV7-9 and TRBJ1-2, the complete variable domain reads DTGVSQNPRHKITKRGQNVTFRCDPISEHNRLYWYRQTLGQGPEFLTYFQNEAQLEKSRLLSDRFSAERPKGSFSTLEIQRTEQGDSAMYLCASSPDSYYGYTFGSGTRLTVV.

This chain uses TRBV28 with TRBJ1-5, with D hard to call. The CDR3 is 15 residues long. CDR1 is MDHEN and CDR2 is SYDVKM in the germline V gene. Trimming cost V 3 bases and J 9 bases, with 18 bases left between them. The CDR3 bases are TGTGCCAGCAGTTTCCTAATCCTAGGCATGGGGCCCCAGCATTTT. Translated, it gives CASSFLILGMGPQHF.

The V and J genes are TRBV5-4 and TRBJ1-2, with D possibly matching TRBD1 (6 bases). The germline V gene has CDR1 SGHNT and CDR2 YYREEE (reference sequence). Trimming removed 7 bases from V and 5 bases from J, with 24 bases in between. This CDR3 contains 16 residues. The CDR3 region has the DNA TGTGCCAGCCGGAGGCCCGGCGGACAGACTTCATATGGCTACACCTTC. Translated: CASRRPGGQTSYGYTF.

This chain joins TRBV4-3 and TRBJ2-2; D is undetermined. Germline-derived CDR1 and CDR2 are LGHNA and YSLEER. CDR3 length: 15 residues. V shed 3 bases and J shed 8 bases, with 16 bases lying between them. The CDR3 spells CASSQSGDLSGELFF. Written as DNA, the CDR3 is TGCGCCAGCAGCCAGAGTGGGGATTTGTCTGGGGAGCTGTTTTTT.